What follows are 14 T cell receptor beta chains derived from one specimen sequenced in a study of T cell clonality in common variable immunodeficiency. Measured with immunoSEQ multiplex PCR; TCRdb has only the in-frame clones, and not every one. The data show roughly 55,000 clones, none appearing only once, with 5.4% held by the ten largest. Sequenced: peripheral blood mononuclear cells. The source is a person aged 18 to 69 in good health.

The table lists this clone with many counts. The read gets to within 3 residues of the CDR3 end, and the germline J gene fills in the rest. This chain links TRBV20-1 with TRBJ1-4; TRBD1 agrees at 11 bases. The CDR3 runs 17 residues. The ends lost 6 bases at V and 2 bases at J; junction bases unmatched: 11. Germline CDR1 DFQATT, CDR2 SNEGSKA (reference sequence). The covered CDR3 bases are TGCAGTGCCCAGACCGGGACAGGGGGTGTGACTAATGAAAAA. It specifies CSAQTGTGGVTNEK. The whole CDR3 protein is CSAQTGTGGVTNEKLFF.

On this clone itself: The sequenced fragment ends 3 residues before the CDR3 boundary, so the rest is inferred from the germline J gene. The chain recombines TRBV19 with TRBJ1-2; D remains ambiguous. Germline CDR1 LNHDA, CDR2 SQIVND (reference sequence). The CDR3 runs to 12 residues. CDR3 loop: CASSGEGYDYTF. The CDR3 bases that were read are TGTGCCAGTAGCGGGGAGGGTTACGAC. The full variable domain, completed using reference TRBV19 and TRBJ1-2, is DGGITQSPKYLFRKEGQNVTLSCEQNLNHDAMYWYRQDPGQGLRLIYYSQIVNDFQKGDIAEGYSVSREKKESFPLTVTSAQKNPTAFYLCASSGEGYDYTFGSGTRLTVV.

This clone was counted ten times or more. The read terminates 3 residues before the CDR3 end, so the remaining end is supplied by the germline J gene. This rearrangement joins TRBV29-1 to TRBJ2-3, with 8 bases that match TRBD1. This CDR3 region has 14 residues. Germline CDR1 is SQVTM and CDR2 is ANQGSEA. V was clipped by 4 bases and J by 1 base; unmatched bases: 4. The chain's CDR3 is CSVVYRGGTDTQYF. Partial CDR3 DNA: TGCAGCGTTGTCTACAGGGGGGGCACAGATACG.

In this sample, this clone turned up many times. With the read ending 3 residues before the CDR3 end, the germline J gene is used to fill in that end. The chain uses TRBV19 and TRBJ2-3; TRBD2 matches 10 bases. CDR3 length equals 15 residues. V lost 5 bases to trimming and J lost 4 bases; unmatched junction nucleotides: 6. CDR1 and CDR2 from the germline V gene are LNHDA and SQIVND (reference sequence). The CDR3 reads CASSLSAGGPDTQYF. CDR3 DNA, as far as it was read: TGTGCCAGTAGTCTCTCAGCGGGAGGGCCAGATACG.

Ten or more counts support this clone. The read ends 3 residues shy of where the CDR3 ends; the end is completed using the germline J gene. The chain has TRBV7-2 and TRBJ2-2; TRBD1 agrees at 11 bases. V gave up 6 bases and J gave up 7 bases; unmatched junction bases: 4. This CDR3 region has 14 residues. Germline assignment: CDR1 SGHTA and CDR2 FQGNSA. CDR3 DNA, as far as it was read: TGTGCCAGCAGTGGACAGGGGGCCGGCGGGGAG. It is translated as CASSGQGAGGE. The full CDR3 reads CASSGQGAGGELFF.

This clone was recorded at least ten times. With the read ending 3 residues before the CDR3 end, the germline J gene is used to fill in that end. The rearrangement uses TRBV6-1 and TRBJ2-7; D remains unclear. The germline gives CDR1 MNHNS, CDR2 SASEGT. V was trimmed by 4 bases and J by 0 bases, leaving 10 bases between them. The CDR3 loop spans 14 amino acids. CDR3 DNA (partial): TGTGCCAGCAGTGGCGGCCGGAGCTCCTACGAG. Translation gives CASSGGRSSYE. In full, the CDR3 is CASSGGRSSYEQYF.

This clone was observed at least ten times. The CDR3 end lies 3 residues beyond the end of the read and is filled in from the germline J gene. The chain joins TRBV20-1 to TRBJ2-1; the match to TRBD2 covers 9 bases. Germline loops: CDR1 DFQATT, CDR2 SNEGSKA (reference sequence). This CDR3 has 13 amino acids. The V segment lost 4 bases and the J segment 9 bases; nucleotides outside the gene matches: 7. CDR3 loop: CSAISGSASEQFF. CDR3 DNA (partial): TGCAGTGCTATTAGCGGGAGTGCGAGTGAG.

A few counts support this clone. The CDR3 goes on 3 residues after the read ends, and that part is filled in from the germline J gene. The chain recombines TRBV19 with TRBJ2-7; TRBD1 might be the D (6 bases). CDR3 length: 15 amino acids. V lost 6 bases and J 3 bases, leaving 18 bases between the germline ends. Germline V gene sequence: CDR1 LNHDA, CDR2 SQIVND (reference sequence). Incomplete CDR3 DNA: TGTGCCAGTAGCGATAGGGACATCTCCATCTACGAG. Translating it yields CASSDRDISIYE. The whole CDR3 region reads CASSDRDISIYEQYF. The full variable domain, with the rest looked up from reference TRBV19 and TRBJ2-7, is DGGITQSPKYLFRKEGQNVTLSCEQNLNHDAMYWYRQDPGQGLRLIYYSQIVNDFQKGDIAEGYSVSREKKESFPLTVTSAQKNPTAFYLCASSDRDISIYEQYFGPGTRLTVT.

This clone was observed many times. The DNA ends 3 residues before the CDR3 does, and the rest of the CDR3 is filled in from the germline J gene. The V and J genes are TRBV10-3 and TRBJ1-1, with TRBD1 identical over 8 bases. The J segment lost 6 bases and the V segment lost 10 bases, leaving 10 bases of the junction unmatched. CDR1 ENHRY and CDR2 SYGVKD come from the germline V gene. CDR3 length equals 13 residues. The CDR3 reads CATYGQGTAEAFF. Incomplete CDR3 DNA: TGTGCCACCTATGGACAGGGTACGGCTGAA.

This clone showed up many times. Read coverage stops 3 residues before the CDR3 terminus; the germline J gene supplies the remainder. This chain joins TRBV7-9 and TRBJ1-5; D might be TRBD1 (5 bases). With 4 bases removed from V and 5 bases from J, the gap between germline ends came to 9 bases. In germline, CDR1 is SEHNR, CDR2 FQNEAQ (reference sequence). The CDR3 spans 13 residues. The DNA read from the CDR3 is TGTGCCAGCAGCTGGGACTTCGATCAGCCC. Translation gives CASSWDFDQP. The whole CDR3 region reads CASSWDFDQPQHF.

The table lists this clone with a few counts. The missing CDR3 end, 3 residues past where the read stops, is filled in from the germline J gene. The V and J genes are TRBV6-2 or TRBV6-3 and TRBJ1-2; D is undetermined. Germline assignment: CDR1 MNHEY and CDR2 SVGEGT. The length of the CDR3 is 16 residues. CDR3 loop: CASSPLAGGPNNDYTF. The CDR3 DNA, read in part, is TGTGCCAGCAGTCCGTTAGCGGGAGGGCCGAACAATGAC.

This clone was observed many times. CDR3 residues: CSARDAGKDGYTF. The DNA read from the CDR3 is TGCAGTGCTAGAGATGCAGGAAAGGATGGC. The chain has TRBV20-1 and TRBJ1-2; no firm D call. The read stops 3 residues short of the end of the CDR3; the missing end is completed from the germline J gene. Per the germline V gene, CDR1 is DFQATT and CDR2 is SNEGSKA (reference sequence). The CDR3 has 13 amino acids. Between the trimmed V and J ends, which lost 0 bases and 6 bases, there was a span of 11 bases.

This CDR3 reads CASSYATRGPEQYF. The part of the CDR3 DNA that was read is TGTGCCAGCAGTTACGCGACAAGGGGTCCCGAG. The chain uses TRBV6-2 or TRBV6-3 and TRBJ2-7, with D possibly TRBD1 on 5 matching bases. The observed sequence ends 3 residues before the CDR3 terminus, with the missing tail filled in from the germline J gene. CDR1 and CDR2 from the germline V gene are MNHEY and SVGEGT. V was cut by 2 bases and J by 6 bases, with 14 bases left in between. The CDR3 covers 14 residues.

This clone was seen ten or more times. CDR3 in amino acids: CASSFASGIPTGELFF. Partial CDR3 DNA: TGTGCCAGTAGTTTTGCTAGCGGGATTCCCACCGGGGAG. This chain uses TRBV19 with TRBJ2-2, with 9 bases aligning to TRBD2. The sequenced fragment ends 3 residues before the CDR3 boundary, so the rest is inferred from the germline J gene. Germline trimming cut 5 bases from V and 4 bases from J; bases unmatched to any gene: 8. The V gene's germline CDR1 is LNHDA and CDR2 SQIVND (reference sequence). The CDR3 loop spans 16 amino acids.